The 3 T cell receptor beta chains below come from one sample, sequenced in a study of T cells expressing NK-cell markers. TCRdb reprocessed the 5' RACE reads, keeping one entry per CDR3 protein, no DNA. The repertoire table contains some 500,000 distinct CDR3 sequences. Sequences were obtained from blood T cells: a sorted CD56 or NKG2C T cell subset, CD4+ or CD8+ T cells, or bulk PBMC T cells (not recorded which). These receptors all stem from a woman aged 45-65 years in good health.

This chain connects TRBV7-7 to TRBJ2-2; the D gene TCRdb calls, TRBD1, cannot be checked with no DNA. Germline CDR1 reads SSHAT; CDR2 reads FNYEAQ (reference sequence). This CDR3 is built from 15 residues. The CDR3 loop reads CASSKDRANTGELFF.

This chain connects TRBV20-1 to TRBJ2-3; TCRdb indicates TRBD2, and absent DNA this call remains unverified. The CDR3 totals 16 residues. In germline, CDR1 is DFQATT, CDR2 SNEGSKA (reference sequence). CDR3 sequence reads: CSASPLSGRGTDTQYF.

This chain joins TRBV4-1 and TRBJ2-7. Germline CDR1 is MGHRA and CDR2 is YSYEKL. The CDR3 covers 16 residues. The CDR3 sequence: CASSQDTAGVPYEQYF.